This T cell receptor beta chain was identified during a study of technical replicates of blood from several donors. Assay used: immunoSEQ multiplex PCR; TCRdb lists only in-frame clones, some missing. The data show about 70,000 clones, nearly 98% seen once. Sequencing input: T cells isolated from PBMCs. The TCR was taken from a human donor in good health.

The CDR3 sequence is CASSLSSGQGYGYTF. The CDR3 nucleotides read TGTGCCAGCAGTTTATCTTCGGGGCAGGGGTATGGCTACACCTTC. This chain joins TRBV27 and TRBJ1-2; D possibly corresponds to TRBD1 (6 bases). The V and J ends lost 0 bases and 5 bases respectively, with 13 bases between them. The CDR3 contains 15 residues. The germline gives CDR1 MNHEY, CDR2 SMNVEV (reference sequence).